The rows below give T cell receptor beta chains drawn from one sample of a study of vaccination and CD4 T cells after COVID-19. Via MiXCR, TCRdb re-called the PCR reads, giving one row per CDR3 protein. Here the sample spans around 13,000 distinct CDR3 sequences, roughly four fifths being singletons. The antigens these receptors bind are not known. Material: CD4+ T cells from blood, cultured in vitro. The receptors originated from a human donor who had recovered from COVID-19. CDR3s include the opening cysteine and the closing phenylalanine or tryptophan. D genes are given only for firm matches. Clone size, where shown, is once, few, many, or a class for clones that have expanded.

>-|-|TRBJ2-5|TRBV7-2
TGTGCCAGCAGCTTTCAAGAGACCCAGTACTTC
CASSFQETQYF
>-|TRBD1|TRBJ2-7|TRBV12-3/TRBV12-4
TGTGCCAGCAGTTTCTCCGGGACAGGGGTTGCCTACGAGCAGTACTTC
CASSFSGTGVAYEQYF
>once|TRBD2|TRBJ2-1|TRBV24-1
TGTGCCACCAGTGACCCCGGACTAGCGGGAAAGGATGAGCAGTTCTTC
CATSDPGLAGKDEQFF
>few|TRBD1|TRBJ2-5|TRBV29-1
TGCAGCGTGAGGGGGCAGGGGGTAGGAGAGACCCAGTACTTC
CSVRGQGVGETQYF
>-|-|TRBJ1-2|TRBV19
TGTGCCAGTAGTAAGGACAGAGGCTACACCTTC
CASSKDRGYTF
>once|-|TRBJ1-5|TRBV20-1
TGCAGTGCTAGAGATCGGCTCGCAGGGGCGAAAACGCCCCAGCATTTT
CSARDRLAGAKTPQHF
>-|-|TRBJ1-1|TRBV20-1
TGCAGTGCTAGAGCTGGGCCGACGAACACTGAAGCTTTCTTT
CSARAGPTNTEAFF
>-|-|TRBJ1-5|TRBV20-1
TGCAGTGCTCTAGAGGGGGGGAGACAGAGGAGTCAGCCCCAGCATTTT
CSALEGGRQRSQPQHF
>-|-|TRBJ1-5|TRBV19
TGTGCCAGTAGTATATTGACCCGGGGGAACAATCAGCCCCAGCATTTT
CASSILTRGNNQPQHF
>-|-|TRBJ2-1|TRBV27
TGTGCCAGCAGTTTCCGGAGCGGAGCCTACAATGAGCAGTTCTTC
CASSFRSGAYNEQFF
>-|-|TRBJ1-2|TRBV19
TGTGCCAGTAGTCCCGACGGGGCATTTGGCTACACCTTC
CASSPDGAFGYTF
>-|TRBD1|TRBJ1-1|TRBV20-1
TGCAGTGCTAGATATCAACAGGGGCCGGGGACTGAAGCTTTCTTT
CSARYQQGPGTEAFF
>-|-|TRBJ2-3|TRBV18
TGTGCCAGCTCACCATCCCTGAGGAGATCGGGGGCCACGGATACGCAGTATTTT
CASSPSLRRSGATDTQYF
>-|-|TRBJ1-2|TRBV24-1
TGTGCCACCAGTGATTTGCCGAGGGGTGATGGCTACACCTTC
CATSDLPRGDGYTF
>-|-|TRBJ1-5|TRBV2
TGTGCCAGCACCAAGGCCGCGGGGGGGCCGAAACAGCCCCAGCATTTT
CASTKAAGGPKQPQHF
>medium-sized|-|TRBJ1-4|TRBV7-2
TGTGCCAGCAGCTTATACCTAGACGAAAAACTGTTTTTT
CASSLYLDEKLFF
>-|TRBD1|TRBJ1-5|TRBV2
TGTGCCAGCAAAAAACAGGGGGCGGAAGGGCAGCCCCAGCATTTT
CASKKQGAEGQPQHF
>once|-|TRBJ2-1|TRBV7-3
TGTGCCAGCAGCCCCGGGGGAGCCTACAATGAGCAGTTCTTC
CASSPGGAYNEQFF
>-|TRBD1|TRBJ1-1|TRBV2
TGTGCCAGCAGCGGGAGGGGACAGGCTAACACTGAAGCTTTCTTT
CASSGRGQANTEAFF
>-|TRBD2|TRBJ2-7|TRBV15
TGTGCCACCAGCAGAGAGATTAGCGGGAGGAGGTACGAGCAGTACTTC
CATSREISGRRYEQYF
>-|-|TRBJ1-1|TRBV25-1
TGTGCCAGCATTATGACAGGTTTCCCTGAAGCTTTCTTT
CASIMTGFPEAFF
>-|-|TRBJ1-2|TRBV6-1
TGTGCCAGCAGTGCGACCGACTACTATGGCTACACCTTC
CASSATDYYGYTF
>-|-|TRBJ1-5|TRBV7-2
TGTGCCAGCAGCTTACAAGGGGGAAATCAGCCCCAGCATTTT
CASSLQGGNQPQHF
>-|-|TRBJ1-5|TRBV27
TGTGCCAGCAGTTTTCGTCTACGCCAGCCCCAGCATTTT
CASSFRLRQPQHF
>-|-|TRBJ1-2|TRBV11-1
TGTGCCAGCAGCCGGGGATTGAGTGGCTACACCTTC
CASSRGLSGYTF
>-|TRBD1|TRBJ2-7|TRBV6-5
TGTGCCAGCAGTTTCGACCCGGGACAGGGCACGGGCGAGCAGTACTTC
CASSFDPGQGTGEQYF
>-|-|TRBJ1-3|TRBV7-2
TGTGCCAGCAGCTTAGGGCAGCCGTCCTCTGGAAACACCATATATTTT
CASSLGQPSSGNTIYF
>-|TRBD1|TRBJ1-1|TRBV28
TGTGCCAGCAGCCCGGGACAGGGGGCGCGGTTGGGTCCTCCGGGGACTGAAGCTTTCTTT
CASSPGQGARLGPPGTEAFF
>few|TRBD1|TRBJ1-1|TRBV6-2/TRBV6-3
TGTGCCAGTAAAACAACAACAGGGGTAACTGAAGCTTTCTTT
CASKTTTGVTEAFF